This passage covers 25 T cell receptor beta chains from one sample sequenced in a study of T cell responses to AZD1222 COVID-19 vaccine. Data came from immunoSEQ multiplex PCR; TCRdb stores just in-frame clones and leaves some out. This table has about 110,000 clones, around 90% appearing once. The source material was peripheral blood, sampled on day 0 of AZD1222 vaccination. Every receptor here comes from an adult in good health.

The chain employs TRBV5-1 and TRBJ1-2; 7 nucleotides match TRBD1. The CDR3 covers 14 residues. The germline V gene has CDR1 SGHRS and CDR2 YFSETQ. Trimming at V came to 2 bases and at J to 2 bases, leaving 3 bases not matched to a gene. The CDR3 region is CASSFGDSNYGYTF. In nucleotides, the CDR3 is TGCGCCAGCAGCTTCGGGGACAGCAACTATGGCTACACCTTC.

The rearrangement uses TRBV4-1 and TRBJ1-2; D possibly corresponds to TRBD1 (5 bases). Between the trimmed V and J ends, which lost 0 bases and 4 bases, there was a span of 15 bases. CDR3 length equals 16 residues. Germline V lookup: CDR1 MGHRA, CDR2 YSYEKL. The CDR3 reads CASSQEGGRIRYGYTF. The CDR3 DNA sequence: TGCGCCAGCAGCCAAGAGGGGGGTCGGATCCGCTATGGCTACACCTTC.

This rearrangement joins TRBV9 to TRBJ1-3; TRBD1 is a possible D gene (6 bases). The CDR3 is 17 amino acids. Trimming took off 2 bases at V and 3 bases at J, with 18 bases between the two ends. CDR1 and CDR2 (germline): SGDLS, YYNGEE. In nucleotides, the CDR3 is TGTGCCAGCAGCGTCGAATTACAGGGTTCAGATGGAAACACCATATATTTT. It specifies CASSVELQGSDGNTIYF.

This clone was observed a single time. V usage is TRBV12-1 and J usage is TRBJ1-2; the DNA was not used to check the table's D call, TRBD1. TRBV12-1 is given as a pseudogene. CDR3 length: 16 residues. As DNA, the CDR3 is TGTGCCAGCAGCTTTGCGTCAACAGGACGCCCCGATGGCTACACCTTC. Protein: CASSFASTGRPDGYTF.

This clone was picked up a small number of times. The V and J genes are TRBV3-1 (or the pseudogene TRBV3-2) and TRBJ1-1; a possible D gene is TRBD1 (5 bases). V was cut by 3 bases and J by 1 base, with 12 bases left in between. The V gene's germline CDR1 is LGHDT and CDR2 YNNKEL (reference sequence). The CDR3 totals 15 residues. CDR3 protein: CASSQRQSRNTEAFF. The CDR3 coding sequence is TGTGCCAGCAGCCAGAGACAGTCCCGGAACACTGAAGCTTTCTTT.

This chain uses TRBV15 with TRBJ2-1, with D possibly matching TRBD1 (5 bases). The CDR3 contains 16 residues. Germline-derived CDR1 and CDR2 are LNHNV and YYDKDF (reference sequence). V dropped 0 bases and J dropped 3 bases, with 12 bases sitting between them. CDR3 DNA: TGTGCCACCAGCAGAGATCGGGCAGGGATCTACAATGAGCAGTTCTTC. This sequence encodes CATSRDRAGIYNEQFF. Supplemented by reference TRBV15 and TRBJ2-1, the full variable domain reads DAMVIQNPRYQVTQFGKPVTLSCSQTLNHNVMYWYQQKSSQAPKLLFHYYDKDFNNEADTPDNFQSRRPNTSFCFLDIRSPGLGDTAMYLCATSRDRAGIYNEQFFGPGTRLTVL.

CDR3 protein: CASSLGLNQPQHF. In DNA, the CDR3 is TGTGCCAGCAGCTTGGGACTCAATCAGCCCCAGCATTTT. V and J are TRBV7-8 and TRBJ1-5, with TRBD1 as a possible D gene (5 bases). CDR1 SGHVS and CDR2 FQNEAQ come from the germline V gene. There are 13 residues in the CDR3. The V end lost 3 bases, the J end lost 3 bases, and 6 bases lay between the germline ends.

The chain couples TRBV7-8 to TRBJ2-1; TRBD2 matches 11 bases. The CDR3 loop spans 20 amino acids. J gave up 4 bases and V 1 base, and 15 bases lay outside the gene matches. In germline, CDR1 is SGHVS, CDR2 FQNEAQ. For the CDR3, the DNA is TGTGCCAGCAGCTTAGGCGAGGGTGGAATAGCGGGAGGGCCATACAATGAGCAGTTCTTC. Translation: CASSLGEGGIAGGPYNEQFF. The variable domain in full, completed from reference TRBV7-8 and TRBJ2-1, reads GAGVSQSPRYKVAKRGQDVALRCDPISGHVSLFWYQQALGQGPEFLTYFQNEAQLDKSGLPSDRFFAERPEGSVSTLKIQRTQQEDSAVYLCASSLGEGGIAGGPYNEQFFGPGTRLTVL.

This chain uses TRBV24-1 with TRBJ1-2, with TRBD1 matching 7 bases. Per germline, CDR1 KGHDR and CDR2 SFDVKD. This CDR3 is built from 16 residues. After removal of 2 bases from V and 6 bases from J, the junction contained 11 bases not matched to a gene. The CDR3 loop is CATSDSIGGSRDGYTF. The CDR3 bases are TGTGCCACCAGTGATTCGATAGGGGGCAGCAGAGATGGCTACACCTTC.

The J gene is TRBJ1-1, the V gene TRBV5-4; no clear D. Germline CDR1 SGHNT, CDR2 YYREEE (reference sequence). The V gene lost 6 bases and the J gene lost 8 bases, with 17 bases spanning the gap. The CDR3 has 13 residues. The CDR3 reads CASKLSGGGEAFF. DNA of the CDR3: TGTGCCAGCAAGTTGAGTGGAGGAGGCGAAGCTTTCTTT.

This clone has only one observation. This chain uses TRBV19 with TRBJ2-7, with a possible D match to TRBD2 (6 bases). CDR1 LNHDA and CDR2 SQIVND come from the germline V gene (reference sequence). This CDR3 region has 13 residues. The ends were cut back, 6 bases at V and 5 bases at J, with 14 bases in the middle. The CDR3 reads CASRGTPLDEQYF. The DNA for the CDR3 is TGTGCCAGTAGGGGGACTCCCCTTGACGAGCAGTACTTC.

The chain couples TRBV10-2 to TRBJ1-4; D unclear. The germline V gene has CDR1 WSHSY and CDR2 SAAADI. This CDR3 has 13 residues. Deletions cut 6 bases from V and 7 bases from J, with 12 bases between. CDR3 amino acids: CASRAALGEKLFF. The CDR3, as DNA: TGCGCCAGCAGGGCGGCCCTTGGTGAAAAACTGTTTTTT.

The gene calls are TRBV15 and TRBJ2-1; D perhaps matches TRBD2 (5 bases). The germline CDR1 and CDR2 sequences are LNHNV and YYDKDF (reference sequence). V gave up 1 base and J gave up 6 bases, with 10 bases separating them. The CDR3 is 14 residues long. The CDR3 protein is CATSRGEIGNEQFF. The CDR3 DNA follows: TGTGCCACCAGCAGAGGGGAGATTGGCAATGAGCAGTTCTTC.

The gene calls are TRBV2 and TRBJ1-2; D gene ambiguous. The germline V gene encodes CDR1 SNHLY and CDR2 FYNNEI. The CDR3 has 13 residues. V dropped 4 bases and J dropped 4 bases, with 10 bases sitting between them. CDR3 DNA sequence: TGTGCCAGCAGTGCCAGAAGGGTCTATGGCTACACCTTC. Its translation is CASSARRVYGYTF. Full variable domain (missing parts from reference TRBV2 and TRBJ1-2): EPEVTQTPSHQVTQMGQEVILRCVPISNHLYFYWYRQILGQKVEFLVSFYNNEISEKSEIFDDQFSVERPDGSNFTLKIRSTKLEDSAMYFCASSARRVYGYTFGSGTRLTVV.

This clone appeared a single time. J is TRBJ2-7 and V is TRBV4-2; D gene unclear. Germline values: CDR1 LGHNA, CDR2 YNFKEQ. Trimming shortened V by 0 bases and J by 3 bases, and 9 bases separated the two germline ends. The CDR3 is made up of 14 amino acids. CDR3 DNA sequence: TGTGCCAGCAGCCAAGATCGTACGGTCTACGAGCAGTACTTC. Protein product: CASSQDRTVYEQYF.

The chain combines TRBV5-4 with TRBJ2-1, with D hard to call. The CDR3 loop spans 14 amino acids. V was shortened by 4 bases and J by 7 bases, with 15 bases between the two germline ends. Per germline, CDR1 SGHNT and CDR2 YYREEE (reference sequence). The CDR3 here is CASSASALKNEQFF. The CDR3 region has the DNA TGTGCCAGCAGCGCGTCCGCACTAAAAAATGAGCAGTTCTTC.

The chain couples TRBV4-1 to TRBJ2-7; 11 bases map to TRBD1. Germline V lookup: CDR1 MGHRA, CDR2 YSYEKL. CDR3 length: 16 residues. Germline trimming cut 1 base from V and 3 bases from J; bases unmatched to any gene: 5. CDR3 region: CASSQGGTGGIYEQYF. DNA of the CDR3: TGCGCCAGCAGCCAAGGAGGGACAGGGGGTATCTACGAGCAGTACTTC.

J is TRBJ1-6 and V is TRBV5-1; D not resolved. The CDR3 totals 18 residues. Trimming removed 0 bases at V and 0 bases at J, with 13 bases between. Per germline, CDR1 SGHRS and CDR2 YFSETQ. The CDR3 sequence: CASSLDSGMSSYNSPLHF. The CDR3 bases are TGCGCCAGCAGCTTGGATTCGGGGATGAGCTCCTATAATTCACCCCTCCACTTT.

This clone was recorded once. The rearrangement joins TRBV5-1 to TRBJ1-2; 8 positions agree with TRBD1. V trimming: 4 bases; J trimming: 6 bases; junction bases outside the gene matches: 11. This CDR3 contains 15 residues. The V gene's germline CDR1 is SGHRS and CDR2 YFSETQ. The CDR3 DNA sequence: TGCGCCAGCAGCCCGGTGGCAGGGGGCGTGGATGGCTACACCTTC. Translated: CASSPVAGGVDGYTF. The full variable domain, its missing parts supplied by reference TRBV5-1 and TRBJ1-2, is KAGVTQTPRYLIKTRGQQVTLSCSPISGHRSVSWYQQTPGQGLQFLFEYFSETQRNKGNFPGRFSGRQFSNSRSEMNVSTLELGDSALYLCASSPVAGGVDGYTFGSGTRLTVV.

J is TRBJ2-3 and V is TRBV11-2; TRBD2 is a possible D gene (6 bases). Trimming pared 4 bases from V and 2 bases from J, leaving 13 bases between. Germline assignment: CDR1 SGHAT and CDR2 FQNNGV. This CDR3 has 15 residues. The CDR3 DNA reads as TGTGCCAGCAGCTCACGGGGGAGAAACACAGATACGCAGTATTTT. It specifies CASSSRGRNTDTQYF.

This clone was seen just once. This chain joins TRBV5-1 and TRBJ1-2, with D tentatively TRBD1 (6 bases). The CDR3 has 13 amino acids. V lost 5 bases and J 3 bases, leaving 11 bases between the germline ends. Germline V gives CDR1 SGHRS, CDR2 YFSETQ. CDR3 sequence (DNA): TGCGCCAGCAGAGGGGGGTTGGACTATGGCTACACCTTC. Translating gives CASRGGLDYGYTF. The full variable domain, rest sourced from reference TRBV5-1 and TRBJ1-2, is KAGVTQTPRYLIKTRGQQVTLSCSPISGHRSVSWYQQTPGQGLQFLFEYFSETQRNKGNFPGRFSGRQFSNSRSEMNVSTLELGDSALYLCASRGGLDYGYTFGSGTRLTVV.

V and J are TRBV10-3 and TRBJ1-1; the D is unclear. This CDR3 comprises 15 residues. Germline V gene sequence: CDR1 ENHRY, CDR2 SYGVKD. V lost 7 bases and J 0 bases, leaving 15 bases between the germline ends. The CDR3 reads CAITPGGQLNTEAFF. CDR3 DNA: TGTGCCATCACCCCTGGCGGGCAGCTGAACACTGAAGCTTTCTTT.

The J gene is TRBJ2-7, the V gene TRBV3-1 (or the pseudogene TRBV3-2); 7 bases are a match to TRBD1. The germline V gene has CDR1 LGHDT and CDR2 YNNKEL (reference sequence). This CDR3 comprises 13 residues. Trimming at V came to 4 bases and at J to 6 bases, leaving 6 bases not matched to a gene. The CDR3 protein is CASSPQTGSEQYF. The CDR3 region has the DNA TGTGCCAGCAGCCCGCAGACAGGGAGCGAGCAGTACTTC.

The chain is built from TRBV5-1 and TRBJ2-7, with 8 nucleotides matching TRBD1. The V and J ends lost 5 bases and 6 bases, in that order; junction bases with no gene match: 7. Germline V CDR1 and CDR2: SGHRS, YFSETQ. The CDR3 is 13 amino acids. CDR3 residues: CASRERTGTEQYF. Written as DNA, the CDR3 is TGCGCCAGCAGAGAACGGACAGGGACCGAGCAGTACTTC.

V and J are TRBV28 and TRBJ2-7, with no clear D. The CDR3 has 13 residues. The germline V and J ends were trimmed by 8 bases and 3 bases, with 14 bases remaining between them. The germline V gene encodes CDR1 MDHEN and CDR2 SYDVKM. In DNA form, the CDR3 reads TGTGCCAGCGCCGGTCCCATACACTACGAGCAGTACTTC. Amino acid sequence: CASAGPIHYEQYF.